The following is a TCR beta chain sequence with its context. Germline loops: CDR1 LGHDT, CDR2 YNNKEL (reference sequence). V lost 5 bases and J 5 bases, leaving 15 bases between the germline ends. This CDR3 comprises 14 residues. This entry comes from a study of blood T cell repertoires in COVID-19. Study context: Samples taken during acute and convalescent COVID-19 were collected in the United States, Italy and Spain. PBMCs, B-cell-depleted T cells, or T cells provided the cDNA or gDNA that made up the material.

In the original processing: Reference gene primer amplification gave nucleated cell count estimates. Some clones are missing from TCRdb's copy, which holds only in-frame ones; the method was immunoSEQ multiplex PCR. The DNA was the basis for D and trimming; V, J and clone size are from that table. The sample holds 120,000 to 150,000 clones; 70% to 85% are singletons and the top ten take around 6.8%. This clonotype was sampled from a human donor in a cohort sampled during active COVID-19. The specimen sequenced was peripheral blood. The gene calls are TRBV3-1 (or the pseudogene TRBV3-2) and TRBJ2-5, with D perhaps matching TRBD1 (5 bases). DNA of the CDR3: TGTGCCAGCAGCGCGCTAGGGGTTGAGGAGACCCAGTACTTC. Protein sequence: CASSALGVEETQYF.